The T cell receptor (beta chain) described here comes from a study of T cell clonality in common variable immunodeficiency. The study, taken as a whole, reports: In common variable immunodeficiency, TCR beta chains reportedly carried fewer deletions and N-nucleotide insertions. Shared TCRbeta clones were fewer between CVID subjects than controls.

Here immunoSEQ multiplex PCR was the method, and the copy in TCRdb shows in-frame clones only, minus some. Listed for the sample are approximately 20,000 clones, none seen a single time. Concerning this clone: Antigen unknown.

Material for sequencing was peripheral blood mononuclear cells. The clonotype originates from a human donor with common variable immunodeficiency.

CDR3 in amino acids: CASTFSGGTYEQYF. The CDR3 bases that were read are TGTGCCAGCACCTTTTCCGGGGGTACCTACGAG. V is TRBV6-2 or TRBV6-3 and J is TRBJ2-7; a weak D match, TRBD2 (6 bases). The read falls 3 residues short of the CDR3 end, and the missing part is taken from the germline J gene. The CDR3 runs to 14 residues. The V gene lost 7 bases and the J gene lost 2 bases, with 15 bases spanning the gap. Germline assignment: CDR1 MNHEY and CDR2 SVGEGT.